The 17 T cell receptor beta chains below come from one sample, sequenced in a study of Graves' ophthalmopathy and Graves' hyperthyroidism. Amplification of the TCR beta CDR3 regions used RNA transcripts (as template). RT-PCR with HTBI primers came first, then second-round multiplex PCR. In TCRdb, the multiplex PCR reads were re-called with MiXCR into one record per CDR3 protein. The top ten clones hold roughly 1.5% of a sample with roughly 400,000 distinct CDR3 sequences, around 18% of them seen once. The sequenced sample was peripheral blood. The receptors were sampled from a woman aged 18-29 years with Graves' ophthalmopathy.

The V gene is TRBV5-1, the J gene TRBJ2-4; 13 positions agree with TRBD2. The CDR3 extends over 18 amino acids. V lost 3 bases and J lost 0; bases outside the gene matches: 6. Germline values: CDR1 SGHRS, CDR2 YFSETQ. CDR3 protein: CASSSSRTSGRAKNIQYF. DNA for the CDR3: TGCGCCAGCAGCTCGTCTCGGACTAGCGGGAGAGCCAAAAACATTCAGTACTTC.

This clonotype appeared many times. The V gene is TRBV6-5, the J gene TRBJ1-1; D is ambiguous. Germline CDR1 is MNHEY and CDR2 is SVGAGI. Trimming took 8 bases from V and 4 from J, leaving 14 bases between them. The CDR3 extends over 13 amino acids. For the CDR3, the DNA is TGTGCCAGCTCCGGGGAATCGGTCACTGAAGCTTTCTTT. Translation: CASSGESVTEAFF.

This clonotype was observed a handful of times. The chain joins TRBV6-1 to TRBJ2-7, with TRBD2 identical over 8 bases. The CDR3 covers 16 residues. Germline CDR1 and CDR2: MNHNS and SASEGT. The V segment lost 2 bases and the J segment 1 base; nucleotides outside the gene matches: 7. CDR3 loop: CASSEMLAGESYEQYF. In DNA form, the CDR3 reads TGTGCCAGCAGTGAAATGCTAGCGGGTGAGTCCTACGAGCAGTACTTC.

This clonotype was seen repeatedly, ten times or more. J is TRBJ2-5 and V is TRBV18; the D gene could be TRBD1 or TRBD2 (5 bases each). The V and J ends lost 1 base and 1 base respectively, with 13 bases between them. Germline V CDR1 and CDR2: KGHSH, LQKENI. The CDR3 has 16 amino acids. Written as DNA, the CDR3 is TGTGCCAGCTCACCACTCGGGGCGGCGCTCCAAGAGACCCAGTACTTC. Its protein product is CASSPLGAALQETQYF.

Concerning this clonotype: It may be a read error: a sequence one base away is much more abundant. The genes are TRBV4-2 and TRBJ1-1, with TRBD1 as a possible D gene (5 bases). The CDR3 runs 15 residues. Per the germline V gene, CDR1 is LGHNA and CDR2 is YNFKEQ. The CDR3 sequence: CVSSQEGRGGTEAFF. CDR3 sequence (DNA): TGTGTCAGCAGCCAAGAGGGTCGGGGGGGCACTGAAGCTTTCTTT.

This clonotype has at least ten counts. Because it lacks the conserved phenylalanine or tryptophan at the end, this CDR3 is likely a read error. This chain joins TRBV11-2 and TRBJ2-5; tentative D call: TRBD2 (6 bases). V was trimmed by 4 bases and J by 7 bases, leaving 28 bases between them. The CDR3 is 18 residues long. Germline assignment: CDR1 SGHAT and CDR2 FQNNGV. The CDR3: CASSSSSAPLTPRGTQYL. The CDR3 DNA is TGTGCCAGCAGCTCTTCTAGCGCCCCCCTCACTCCTCGGGGGACCCAGTACCTC.

The sample holds many counts of this clonotype. J is TRBJ2-4 and V is TRBV5-1, with D hard to call. CDR3 length: 16 residues. The V gene lost 2 bases and the J gene lost 0 bases, with 12 bases spanning the gap. Germline lookup yields CDR1 SGHRS and CDR2 YFSETQ. The chain's CDR3 is CASSFDGRVAKNIQYF. The CDR3 DNA follows: TGCGCCAGCAGCTTTGACGGAAGGGTAGCCAAAAACATTCAGTACTTC.

This rearrangement joins TRBV6-5 to TRBJ2-2; D gene ambiguous. The germline V gene encodes CDR1 MNHEY and CDR2 SVGAGI. There are 12 residues in the CDR3. Trimming stripped 4 bases from V and 11 bases from J, with 11 bases between. CDR3 region: CASSWNSGELFF. The CDR3 nucleotides read TGTGCCAGCAGTTGGAACAGTGGCGAGCTGTTTTTT.

At least ten counts were recorded for this clonotype. This chain joins TRBV7-2 and TRBJ2-7, with D hard to call. CDR1 SGHTA and CDR2 FQGNSA come from the germline V gene. V lost 4 bases to trimming and J lost 5 bases, with 15 bases between them. CDR3 length: 14 amino acids. DNA for the CDR3: TGTGCCAGCAGCTCCCTTAGTGAAACCCACGAGCAGTACTTC. Encoded protein: CASSSLSETHEQYF.

This clonotype was picked up many times. The chain employs TRBV28 and TRBJ2-7; perhaps TRBD2 as D (5 bases). Germline CDR1 reads MDHEN; CDR2 reads SYDVKM. This CDR3 comprises 13 residues. Trimming cost V 10 bases and J 7 bases, with 20 bases left between them. Here the CDR3 reads CATKTGLIGEQYF. In nucleotides, the CDR3 is TGTGCCACCAAGACGGGGTTAATCGGGGAGCAGTACTTC.

This clonotype was seen a few times. The rearrangement joins TRBV6-2 or TRBV6-3 to TRBJ2-5, with D hard to call. Germline CDR1 is MNHEY and CDR2 is SVGEGT. This CDR3 comprises 14 residues. Trimming left V 4 bases short and J 4 bases short, with 13 bases between. CDR3: CASSFSARIETQYF. CDR3 DNA: TGTGCCAGCAGTTTCTCCGCCCGGATAGAGACCCAGTACTTC.

This clonotype was seen repeatedly, ten times or more. This sequence joins TRBV18 and TRBJ1-3; the D is unclear. Germline V gene lookup returns CDR1 KGHSH and CDR2 LQKENI. V was cut by 4 bases and J by 3 bases, with 7 bases left in between. The CDR3 is 13 residues long. The CDR3 spells CASSQDVGNTIYF. The CDR3 region has the DNA TGTGCCAGCTCACAGGACGTTGGAAACACCATATATTTT.

The genes are TRBV4-2 and TRBJ2-2; TRBD2 matches 10 bases. The CDR3 is made up of 17 amino acids. The junction had 8 bases not matched to a gene; V was cut back by 0 bases and J by 7 bases. CDR1 and CDR2 (germline): LGHNA, YNFKEQ. In DNA, the CDR3 is TGTGCCAGCAGCCAAGAGAAAGCGGGGGGGCCCAACGGGGAGCTGTTTTTT. Protein product: CASSQEKAGGPNGELFF.

This clonotype was seen at least ten times. This chain links TRBV7-9 with TRBJ2-7; TRBD1 matches 9 bases. CDR1 SEHNR and CDR2 FQNEAQ come from the germline V gene (reference sequence). The V segment lost 1 base and the J segment 5 bases; nucleotides outside the gene matches: 6. This CDR3 has 15 amino acids. CDR3 region: CASSLGTGDSNEQYF. CDR3 nucleotides: TGTGCCAGCAGCTTAGGGACAGGGGATTCTAACGAGCAGTACTTC. Supplemented by reference TRBV7-9 and TRBJ2-7, the full variable domain reads DTGVSQNPRHKITKRGQNVTFRCDPISEHNRLYWYRQTLGQGPEFLTYFQNEAQLEKSRLLSDRFSAERPKGSFSTLEIQRTEQGDSAMYLCASSLGTGDSNEQYFGPGTRLTVT.

The V gene is TRBV28, the J gene TRBJ2-7; D not certain. The CDR3 spans 12 residues. Trimming removed 7 bases at V and 2 bases at J, with 9 bases between. CDR1 MDHEN and CDR2 SYDVKM come from the germline V gene. CDR3 loop: CASTSRAYEQYF. In nucleotides, the CDR3 is TGTGCCAGCACCAGCCGGGCCTACGAGCAGTACTTC.

This clonotype has a count of ten or more. The V gene is TRBV27, the J gene TRBJ1-1; unclear D gene. The germline V gene has CDR1 MNHEY and CDR2 SMNVEV (reference sequence). With 2 bases removed from V and 2 bases from J, the gap between germline ends came to 9 bases. This CDR3 region has 14 residues. CDR3 sequence (DNA): TGTGCCAGCAGTTTAAGTGCAGTTAACACTGAAGCTTTCTTT. Translating gives CASSLSAVNTEAFF.

This clonotype was detected many times. The chain couples TRBV19 to TRBJ1-1; D is unclear. Trimming took off 2 bases at V and 0 bases at J, with 13 bases between the two ends. CDR3 length equals 16 residues. Germline V lookup: CDR1 LNHDA, CDR2 SQIVND (reference sequence). CDR3 protein: CASSIRVLPMNTEAFF. The CDR3 DNA reads as TGTGCCAGTAGTATAAGGGTCCTACCCATGAACACTGAAGCTTTCTTT.